This T cell receptor beta chain was sequenced in a study of blood T cell repertoires in COVID-19. Study summary: Collection of acute and convalescent COVID-19 samples took place in the United States, Italy and Spain. Sources were T cells, B-cell-depleted T cells, or PBMCs; the material itself was cDNA or gDNA.

Authors' analysis steps: Counts of nucleated cells, estimated from reference gene primer amplification, were obtained. Assay used: immunoSEQ multiplex PCR; TCRdb lists only in-frame clones, some missing. D and trimming come from the DNA, and the V and J calls and clone size come from that table. The sample contains roughly 120,000 clones, about nine tenths of which appear only once. CDR1 is SEHNR and CDR2 is FQNEAQ in the germline V gene (reference sequence). This CDR3 comprises 14 residues. V lost 3 bases to trimming and J lost 6 bases; unmatched junction nucleotides: 3. This rearrangement joins TRBV7-9 to TRBJ1-1, with TRBD1 matching 11 bases. Sequencing input: peripheral blood. This receptor was taken from a human donor with active COVID-19. The donor label of this sample is uncertain. CDR3 in DNA: TGTGCCAGCAGCTTGGGACAGGGGGTTCCTGAAGCTTTCTTT. Its protein is CASSLGQGVPEAFF.